What follows are 22 T cell receptor beta chains derived from one specimen sequenced in a study of identical twins. TCRdb analysed the 5' RACE reads with MiXCR anew, one entry per CDR3 protein. The sample shows more than 400,000 distinct CDR3 sequences, nearly 15% of them seen only once. The same specimen was also included in a second study, on yellow fever vaccine responses in identical twins.

The sample consisted of CD4+ T cells sorted from blood. The receptors here all came from a woman aged 18-29 years in good health.

This clonotype was counted a few times. V gene TRBV11-2 combines with J gene TRBJ2-3; tentatively, D is TRBD2 (5 bases). CDR1 SGHAT and CDR2 FQNNGV come from the germline V gene. V was cut by 5 bases and J by 0 bases, with 12 bases left in between. The CDR3 is 15 amino acids. Here the CDR3 reads CASSISETSTDTQYF. DNA for the CDR3: TGTGCCAGCAGCATTAGCGAAACTAGCACAGATACGCAGTATTTT.

The chain has TRBV7-2 and TRBJ1-5, with D unresolved. Germline V gene lookup returns CDR1 SGHTA and CDR2 FQGNSA. CDR3 size: 14 residues. V gave up 4 bases and J gave up 2 bases, with 9 bases separating them. For the CDR3, the DNA is TGTGCCAGCAGCTCCTTAGTGGGCAATCAGCCCCAGCATTTT. Encoded protein: CASSSLVGNQPQHF.

This clonotype was observed a handful of times. DNA for the CDR3: TGTGCCAGCAGCTTATCCGGACTAGCGGGATATAGATCCTACGAGCAGTACTTC. It encodes CASSLSGLAGYRSYEQYF. The chain is built from TRBV11-2 and TRBJ2-7; 12 bases are shared with TRBD2. The CDR3 length is 18 residues. The V and J ends lost 2 bases and 1 base, in that order; junction bases with no gene match: 9. The V gene's germline CDR1 is SGHAT and CDR2 FQNNGV.

The rearrangement links TRBV5-1 to TRBJ2-1; TRBD2 might be the D (5 bases). The CDR3 covers 16 residues. V was trimmed by 4 bases and J by 4 bases, leaving 18 bases between them. The germline gives CDR1 SGHRS, CDR2 YFSETQ. Here the CDR3 reads CASSPSAGGTYNEQFF. The CDR3 region has the DNA TGCGCCAGCAGCCCTTCCGCCGGAGGAACTTACAATGAGCAGTTCTTC.

The table lists this clonotype with many counts. Relative to the germline gene, one junction end is altered; a read error may explain this. The chain uses TRBV5-1 and TRBJ2-2, with D possibly being TRBD1 (6 bases). This CDR3 has 15 residues. Germline lookup yields CDR1 SGHRS and CDR2 YFSETQ. The DNA for the CDR3 is TGTGCCAGCAGCCCGGGACACGCGAACACCGGGGAGCTGTTTTTT. Protein: CASSPGHANTGELFF.

This clonotype appeared a few times. The V and J genes are TRBV11-2 and TRBJ2-3; possible D gene TRBD1, 5 bases. This CDR3 has 14 residues. V lost 1 base and J lost 5, with 10 bases in between. Germline assignment: CDR1 SGHAT and CDR2 FQNNGV. CDR3 residues: CASSLVGAGDTQYF. DNA for the CDR3: TGTGCCAGCAGCTTAGTAGGGGCAGGAGATACGCAGTATTTT.

This clonotype was observed a few times. The rearrangement joins TRBV29-1 to TRBJ2-7, with a possible D match to TRBD1 (6 bases). The CDR3 contains 16 residues. Between the trimmed V and J ends, which lost 5 bases and 0 bases, there was a span of 20 bases. The germline V gene has CDR1 SQVTM and CDR2 ANQGSEA. CDR3 bases: TGCAGCGTTCCTAGGGAGCAGGGGTCAAACTCCTACGAGCAGTACTTC. Its protein product is CSVPREQGSNSYEQYF.

This clonotype was recorded a few times. This rearrangement joins TRBV5-1 to TRBJ2-1, with 10 bases identical to TRBD2. Germline CDR1 and CDR2: SGHRS and YFSETQ. Trimming at V came to 0 bases and at J to 4 bases, leaving 4 bases not matched to a gene. CDR3 length: 16 residues. CDR3 protein: CASSLEVAGGYNEQFF. The CDR3 region has the DNA TGCGCCAGCAGCTTGGAGGTAGCGGGAGGATACAATGAGCAGTTCTTC.

V gene TRBV7-2 combines with J gene TRBJ2-1, with 8 bases that match TRBD2. The CDR3 runs to 15 residues. Unmatched junction bases numbered 8, after V lost 3 bases and J lost 7 bases. The V gene's germline CDR1 is SGHTA and CDR2 FQGNSA. Here the CDR3 DNA reads TGTGCCAGCAGCTTTAGCGGGGCGAAAACTAATGAGCAGTTCTTC. Its protein is CASSFSGAKTNEQFF.

The rearrangement joins TRBV5-1 to TRBJ2-5; D possibly corresponds to TRBD1 (6 bases). Germline V gene lookup returns CDR1 SGHRS and CDR2 YFSETQ. The CDR3 is made up of 15 amino acids. V dropped 0 bases and J dropped 5 bases, with 14 bases sitting between them. DNA for the CDR3: TGCGCCAGCAGCTTGGCAGGGGCGATTGATGAGACCCAGTACTTC. It yields the protein CASSLAGAIDETQYF.

This clonotype has just a few counts. The V call is TRBV6-5, the J call TRBJ2-5, with 10 bases identical to TRBD1. Germline CDR1 is MNHEY and CDR2 is SVGAGI. CDR3 length equals 18 residues. The J segment lost 4 bases and the V segment lost 2 bases, leaving 13 bases of the junction unmatched. CDR3 amino acids: CASSYATGGRFRLETQYF. Written as DNA, the CDR3 is TGTGCCAGCAGTTACGCGACAGGGGGCAGATTTCGGCTAGAGACCCAGTACTTC.

This clonotype was detected a few times. This chain joins TRBV10-3 and TRBJ2-7; D call uncertain. The CDR3 runs to 15 residues. The germline V and J ends were trimmed by 0 bases and 0 bases, with 9 bases remaining between them. Germline CDR1 ENHRY, CDR2 SYGVKD. Here the CDR3 DNA reads TGTGCCATCAGTGAGTCCGGACGGAGCTCCTACGAGCAGTACTTC. Its translation is CAISESGRSSYEQYF.

V is TRBV6-2 or TRBV6-3 and J is TRBJ2-5; 7 bases line up with TRBD1. The germline V gene encodes CDR1 MNHEY and CDR2 SVGEGT. V was pared by 7 bases and J by 7 bases, with 12 bases of the junction left unmatched. This CDR3 comprises 14 residues. The CDR3 DNA follows: TGTGCCAGCAACCAACCGGGGACAGCTAGGACCCAGTACTTC. This translates into CASNQPGTARTQYF.

This clonotype was observed a few times. The rearrangement joins TRBV9 to TRBJ2-6, with D possibly being TRBD1 (5 bases). V was pared by 6 bases and J by 3 bases, with 10 bases between. Germline V gene lookup returns CDR1 SGDLS and CDR2 YYNGEE. The length of the CDR3 is 14 residues. For the CDR3, the DNA is TGTGCCAGCACCTCAGGGCTTGGGGCCAACGTCCTGACTTTC. It is translated as CASTSGLGANVLTF.

The J gene is TRBJ2-7, the V gene TRBV2, with 8 bases matching TRBD1. CDR1 and CDR2 from the germline V gene are SNHLY and FYNNEI. V lost 3 bases, J lost 5 bases, and 9 bases stayed unmatched. The length of the CDR3 is 15 residues. In DNA, the CDR3 is TGTGCCAGCAGTGATCCAGGGGGCCTCCCCAACGAGCAGTACTTC. This encodes CASSDPGGLPNEQYF. Full variable domain (missing parts from reference TRBV2 and TRBJ2-7): EPEVTQTPSHQVTQMGQEVILRCVPISNHLYFYWYRQILGQKVEFLVSFYNNEISEKSEIFDDQFSVERPDGSNFTLKIRSTKLEDSAMYFCASSDPGGLPNEQYFGPGTRLTVT.

Only a few counts were recorded for this clonotype. The CDR3 DNA follows: TGTGCCACCAGCGATACCGGGACAGCCACCACTGAAGCTTTCTTT. Protein: CATSDTGTATTEAFF. The V call is TRBV15, the J call TRBJ1-1; TRBD1 aligns across 7 bases. The V gene's germline CDR1 is LNHNV and CDR2 YYDKDF (reference sequence). The CDR3 runs 15 residues. J gave up 4 bases and V 5 bases, and 10 bases lay outside the gene matches.

This clonotype was counted between two and nine times. The chain employs TRBV6-4 and TRBJ2-1, with D possibly TRBD2 on 5 matching bases. The V end was cut by 4 bases, the J end by 8 bases, with 15 bases between. CDR3 size: 14 residues. The germline gives CDR1 MRHNA, CDR2 SNTAGT. CDR3 amino acids: CASSVQLDRYEQFF. The CDR3 bases are TGTGCCAGCAGTGTACAACTAGACCGGTATGAGCAGTTCTTC.

This clonotype has only a few counts. This chain links TRBV27 with TRBJ1-2; 7 nucleotides align to TRBD1. V shed 2 bases and J 3 bases; nucleotides not matched to a gene: 6. The CDR3 runs to 15 residues. Germline-derived CDR1 and CDR2 are MNHEY and SMNVEV (reference sequence). The CDR3 loop reads CASSLGIGGDYGYTF. DNA of the CDR3: TGTGCCAGCAGTTTAGGAATAGGGGGCGACTATGGCTACACCTTC.

A few counts support this clonotype. The J gene is TRBJ1-1, the V gene TRBV18, with 7 bases lining up with TRBD1. Germline V gene sequence: CDR1 KGHSH, CDR2 LQKENI. V gave up 3 bases and J gave up 0 bases; unmatched junction bases: 10. This CDR3 comprises 17 residues. The CDR3 nucleotides are TGTGCCAGCTCACCCCGGGAGGGGGCCAGGGTGAACACTGAAGCTTTCTTT. Protein product: CASSPREGARVNTEAFF.

The chain couples TRBV5-1 to TRBJ2-1; 12 bases line up with TRBD2. The germline gives CDR1 SGHRS, CDR2 YFSETQ. Trimming cost V 1 base and J 1 base; bases outside gene matches: 3. This CDR3 comprises 17 residues. DNA for the CDR3: TGCGCCAGCAGCTTGAGGACTAGCGGGACGTCCTACAATGAGCAGTTCTTC. It translates to CASSLRTSGTSYNEQFF.

This clonotype was observed a handful of times. The chain links TRBV12-3 or TRBV12-4 to TRBJ2-7; TRBD2 agrees at 8 bases. The CDR3 is 14 residues long. With V trimmed by 4 bases and J by 2 bases, 4 bases remained unmatched. CDR3 sequence: CASSYLAGPYEQYF. CDR3 coding DNA: TGTGCCAGCAGTTACTTAGCGGGACCCTACGAGCAGTACTTC.

This clonotype was detected only a few times. The chain carries TRBV20-1 and TRBJ2-1, with TRBD1 matching 7 bases. From germline, CDR1 is DFQATT and CDR2 SNEGSKA (reference sequence). With 4 bases clipped from V and 3 bases from J, the junction kept 3 bases outside the gene matches. This CDR3 is 13 amino acids long. This chain's CDR3 is CSAITGDYNEQFF. The CDR3 bases are TGCAGTGCTATAACAGGGGACTACAATGAGCAGTTCTTC.